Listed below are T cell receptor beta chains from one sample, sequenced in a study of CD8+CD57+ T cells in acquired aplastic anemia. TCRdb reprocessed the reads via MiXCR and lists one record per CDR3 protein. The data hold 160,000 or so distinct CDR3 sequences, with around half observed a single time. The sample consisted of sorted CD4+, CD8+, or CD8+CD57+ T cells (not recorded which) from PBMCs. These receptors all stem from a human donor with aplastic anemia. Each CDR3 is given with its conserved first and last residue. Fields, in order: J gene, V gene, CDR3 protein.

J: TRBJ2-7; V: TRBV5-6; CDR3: CASSQPQGANYEQYF
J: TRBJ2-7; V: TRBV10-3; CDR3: CARDDYEQYF
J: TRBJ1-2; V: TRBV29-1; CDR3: CSGGGEFSGYTF
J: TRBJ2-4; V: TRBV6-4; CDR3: CASSDSRPRVGAKNIQYF
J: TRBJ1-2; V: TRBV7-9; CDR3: CASSERTVTAYGYTF
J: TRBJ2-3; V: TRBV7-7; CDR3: CASSPGRASTDTQYF
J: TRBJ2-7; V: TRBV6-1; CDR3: CASSTSGGPYEQYF
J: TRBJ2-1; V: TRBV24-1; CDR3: CATSLQGNNEQFF
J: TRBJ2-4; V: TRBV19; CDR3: CASSETGRLAKNIQYF
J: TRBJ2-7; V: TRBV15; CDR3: CATSRDNGWIYEQYF
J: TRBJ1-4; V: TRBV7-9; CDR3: CASSSGQGVEKLFF
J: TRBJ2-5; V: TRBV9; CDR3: CASSASGQETQYF
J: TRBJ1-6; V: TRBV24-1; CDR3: CATSDGQGGSPLHF
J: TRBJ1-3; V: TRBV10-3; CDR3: CAVSDVGPQYTIYF
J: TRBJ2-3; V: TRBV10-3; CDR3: CAISEGNTDTQYF
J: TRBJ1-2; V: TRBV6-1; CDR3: CASSENGGGGYTF
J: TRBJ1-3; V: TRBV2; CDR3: CASYLGTGNTIYF
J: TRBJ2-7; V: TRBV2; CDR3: CASSGATAGLEQYF
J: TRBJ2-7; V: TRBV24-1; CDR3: CATQGLAVIYEQYF
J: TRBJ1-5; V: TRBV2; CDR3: CASSELEGNQPQHF
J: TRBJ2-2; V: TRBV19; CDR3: CASSIGDRVTGELFF
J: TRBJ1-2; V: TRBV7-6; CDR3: CASSPQRGYTF
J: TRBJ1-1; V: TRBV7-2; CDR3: CASSSGESEAFF
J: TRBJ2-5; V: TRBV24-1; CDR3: CATSDPGRETQYF